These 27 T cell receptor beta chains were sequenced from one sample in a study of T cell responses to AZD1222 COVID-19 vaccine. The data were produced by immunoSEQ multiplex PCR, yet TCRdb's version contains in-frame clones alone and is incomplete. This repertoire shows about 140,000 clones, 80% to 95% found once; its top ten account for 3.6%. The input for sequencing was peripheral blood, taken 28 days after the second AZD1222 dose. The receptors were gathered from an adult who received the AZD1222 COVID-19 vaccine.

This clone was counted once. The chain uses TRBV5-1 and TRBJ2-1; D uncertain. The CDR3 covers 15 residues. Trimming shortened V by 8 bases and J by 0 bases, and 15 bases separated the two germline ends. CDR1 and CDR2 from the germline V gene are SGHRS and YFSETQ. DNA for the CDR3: TGCGCCAGTAAAGGGATAGGATCCTCCTACAATGAGCAGTTCTTC. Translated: CASKGIGSSYNEQFF.

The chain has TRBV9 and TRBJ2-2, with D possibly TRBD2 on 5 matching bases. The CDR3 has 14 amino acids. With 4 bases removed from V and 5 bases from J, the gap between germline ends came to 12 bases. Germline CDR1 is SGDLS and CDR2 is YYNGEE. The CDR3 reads CASSLRRGTGELFF. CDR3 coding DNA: TGTGCCAGCAGCTTGAGACGAGGGACCGGGGAGCTGTTTTTT.

This chain's CDR3 is CASSRTARGAQETQYF. For the CDR3, the DNA is TGTGCCAGCAGCCGAACGGCTCGAGGCGCCCAAGAGACCCAGTACTTC. The genes are TRBV7-3 and TRBJ2-5; D remains unclear. Germline CDR1 is SGHTA and CDR2 is FQGTGA. This CDR3 is built from 16 residues. With 5 bases removed from V and 1 base from J, the gap between germline ends came to 17 bases.

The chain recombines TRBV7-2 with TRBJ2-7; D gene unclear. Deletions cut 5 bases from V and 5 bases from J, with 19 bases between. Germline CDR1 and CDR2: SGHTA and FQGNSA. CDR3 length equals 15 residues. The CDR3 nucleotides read TGTGCCAGCAGCCCGCAGAGTCTGAGACGGAACGAGCAGTACTTC. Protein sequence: CASSPQSLRRNEQYF. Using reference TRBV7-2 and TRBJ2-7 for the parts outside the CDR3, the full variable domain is GAGVSQSPSNKVTEKGKDVELRCDPISGHTALYWYRQSLGQGLEFLIYFQGNSAPDKSGLPSDRFSAERTGGSVSTLTIQRTQQEDSAVYLCASSPQSLRRNEQYFGPGTRLTVT.

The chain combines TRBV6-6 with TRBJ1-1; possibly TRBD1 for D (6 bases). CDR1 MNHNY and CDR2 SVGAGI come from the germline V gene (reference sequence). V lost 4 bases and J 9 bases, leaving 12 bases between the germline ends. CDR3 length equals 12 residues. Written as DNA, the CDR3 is TGTGCCAGCAGTTCCAGGGGAAATCAAGCTTTCTTT. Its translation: CASSSRGNQAFF.

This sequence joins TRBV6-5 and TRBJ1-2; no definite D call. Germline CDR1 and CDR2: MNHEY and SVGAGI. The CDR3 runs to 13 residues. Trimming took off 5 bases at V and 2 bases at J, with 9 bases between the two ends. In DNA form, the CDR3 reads TGTGCCAGCAGTCCCCGGACCAACTATGGCTACACCTTC. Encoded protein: CASSPRTNYGYTF.

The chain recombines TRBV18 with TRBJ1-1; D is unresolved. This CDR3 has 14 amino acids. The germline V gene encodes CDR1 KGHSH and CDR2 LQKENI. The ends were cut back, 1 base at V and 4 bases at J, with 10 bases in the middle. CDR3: CASSPRTGSTEAFF. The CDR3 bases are TGTGCCAGCTCACCACGAACGGGGAGCACTGAAGCTTTCTTT.

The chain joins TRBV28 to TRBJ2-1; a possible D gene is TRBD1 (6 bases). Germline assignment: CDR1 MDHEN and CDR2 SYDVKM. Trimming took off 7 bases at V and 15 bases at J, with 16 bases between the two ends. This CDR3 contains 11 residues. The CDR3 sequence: CASKGPGETFF. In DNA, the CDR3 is TGTGCCAGCAAGGGACCAGGGGAGACGTTCTTC.

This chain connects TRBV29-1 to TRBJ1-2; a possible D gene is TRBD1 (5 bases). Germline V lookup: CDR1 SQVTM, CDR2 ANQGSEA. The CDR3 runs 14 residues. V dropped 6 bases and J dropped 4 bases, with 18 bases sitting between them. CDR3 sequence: CSVLAGTVSYGYTF. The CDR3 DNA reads TGCAGCGTCCTAGCCGGGACGGTGAGCTATGGCTACACCTTC.

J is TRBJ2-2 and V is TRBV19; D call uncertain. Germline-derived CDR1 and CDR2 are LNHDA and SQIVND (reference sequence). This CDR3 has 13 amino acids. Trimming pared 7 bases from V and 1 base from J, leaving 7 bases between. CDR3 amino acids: CASKSGNTGELFF. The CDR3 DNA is TGTGCCAGTAAATCAGGGAACACCGGGGAGCTGTTTTTT.

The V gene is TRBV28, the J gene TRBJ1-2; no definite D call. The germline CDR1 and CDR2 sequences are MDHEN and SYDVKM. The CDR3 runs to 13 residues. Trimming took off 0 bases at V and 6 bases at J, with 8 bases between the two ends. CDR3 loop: CASSLWGIHGYTF. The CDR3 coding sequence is TGTGCCAGCAGTTTATGGGGGATCCATGGCTACACCTTC.

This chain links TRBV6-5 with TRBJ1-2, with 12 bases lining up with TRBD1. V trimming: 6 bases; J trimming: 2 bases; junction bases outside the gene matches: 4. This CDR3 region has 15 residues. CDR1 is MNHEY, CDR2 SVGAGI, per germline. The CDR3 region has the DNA TGTGCCAGCAGCCCGGGACAGGGGGCGAACTATGGCTACACCTTC. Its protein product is CASSPGQGANYGYTF.

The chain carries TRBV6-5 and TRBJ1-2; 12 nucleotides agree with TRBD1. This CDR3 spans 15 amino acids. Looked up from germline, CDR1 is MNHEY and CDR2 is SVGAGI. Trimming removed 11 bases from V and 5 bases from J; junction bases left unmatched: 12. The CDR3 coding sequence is TGTGCCTCACAACGGGGGACAGGGGGCGCTTATGGCTACACCTTC. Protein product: CASQRGTGGAYGYTF.

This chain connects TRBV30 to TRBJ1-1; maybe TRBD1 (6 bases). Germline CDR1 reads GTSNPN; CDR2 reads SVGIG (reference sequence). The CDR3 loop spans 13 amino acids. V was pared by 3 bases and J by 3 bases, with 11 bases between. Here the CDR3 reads CAWSRNRDTEAFF. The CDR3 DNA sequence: TGTGCCTGGAGCAGAAACAGGGACACTGAAGCTTTCTTT.

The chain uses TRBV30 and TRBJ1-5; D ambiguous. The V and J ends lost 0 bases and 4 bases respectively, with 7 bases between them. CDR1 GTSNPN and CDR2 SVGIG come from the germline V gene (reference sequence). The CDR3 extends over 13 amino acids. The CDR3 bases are TGTGCCTGGAGTGTACGTCAAAATCAGCCCCAGCATTTT. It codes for CAWSVRQNQPQHF.

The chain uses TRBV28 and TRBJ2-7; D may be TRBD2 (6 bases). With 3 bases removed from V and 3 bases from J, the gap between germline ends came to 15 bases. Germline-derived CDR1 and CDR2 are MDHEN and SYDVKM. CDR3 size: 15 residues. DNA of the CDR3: TGTGCCAGCAGTTTTGAGGGAGGACCGGACTACGAGCAGTACTTC. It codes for CASSFEGGPDYEQYF.

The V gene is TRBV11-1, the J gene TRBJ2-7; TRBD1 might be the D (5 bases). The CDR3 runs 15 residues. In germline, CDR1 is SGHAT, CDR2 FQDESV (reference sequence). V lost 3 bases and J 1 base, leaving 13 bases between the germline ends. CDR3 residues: CASSLGTGASYEQYF. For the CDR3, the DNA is TGTGCCAGCAGCTTGGGCACAGGTGCATCCTACGAGCAGTACTTC.

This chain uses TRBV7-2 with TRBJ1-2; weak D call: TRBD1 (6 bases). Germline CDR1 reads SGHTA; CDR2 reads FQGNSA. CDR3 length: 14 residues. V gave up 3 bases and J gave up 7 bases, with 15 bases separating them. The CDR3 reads CASSFGGARGGYTF. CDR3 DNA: TGTGCCAGCAGCTTTGGGGGGGCGCGAGGTGGCTACACCTTC.

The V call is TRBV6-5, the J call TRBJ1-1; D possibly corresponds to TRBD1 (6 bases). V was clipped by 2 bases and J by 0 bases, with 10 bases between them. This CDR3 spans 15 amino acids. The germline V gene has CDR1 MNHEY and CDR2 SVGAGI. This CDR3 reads CASSYRGTVNTEAFF. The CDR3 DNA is TGTGCCAGCAGTTACAGGGGGACGGTGAACACTGAAGCTTTCTTT.

The CDR3 here is CASSWGQGVTEAFF. The CDR3 DNA reads TGTGCCAGCAGTTGGGGACAGGGAGTCACTGAAGCTTTCTTT. This chain connects TRBV28 to TRBJ1-1; the match to TRBD1 covers 9 bases. CDR1 is MDHEN and CDR2 is SYDVKM in the germline V gene. With V trimmed by 4 bases and J by 4 bases, 4 bases remained unmatched. The CDR3 covers 14 residues.

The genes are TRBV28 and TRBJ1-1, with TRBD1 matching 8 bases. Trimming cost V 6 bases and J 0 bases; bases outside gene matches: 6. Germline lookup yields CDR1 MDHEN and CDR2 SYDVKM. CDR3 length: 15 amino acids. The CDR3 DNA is TGTGCCAGCAGGACGACAGGGGTGGTGAACACTGAAGCTTTCTTT. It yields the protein CASRTTGVVNTEAFF.

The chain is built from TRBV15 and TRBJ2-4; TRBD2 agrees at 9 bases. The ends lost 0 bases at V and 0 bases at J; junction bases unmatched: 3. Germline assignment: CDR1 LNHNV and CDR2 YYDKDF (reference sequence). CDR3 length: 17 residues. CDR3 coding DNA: TGTGCCACCAGCAGAGATAGCGGGAGCCCAGCCAAAAACATTCAGTACTTC. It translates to CATSRDSGSPAKNIQYF.

The CDR3 region has the DNA TGTGCCAGCACCAGCCCGGGACAGGGGCCTAGGGGGGAGCAGTACTTC. It translates to CASTSPGQGPRGEQYF. V gene TRBV28 combines with J gene TRBJ2-7, with TRBD1 identical over 10 bases. The CDR3 contains 16 residues. Per the germline V gene, CDR1 is MDHEN and CDR2 is SYDVKM. V dropped 7 bases and J dropped 7; count of bases not matched to a gene: 16.

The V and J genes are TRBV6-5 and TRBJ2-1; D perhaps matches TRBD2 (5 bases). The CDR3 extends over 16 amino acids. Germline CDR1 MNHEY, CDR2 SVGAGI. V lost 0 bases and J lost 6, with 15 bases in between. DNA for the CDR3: TGTGCCAGCAGTTACTCGACCGGGGAGATTGGCAATGAGCAGTTCTTC. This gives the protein CASSYSTGEIGNEQFF.

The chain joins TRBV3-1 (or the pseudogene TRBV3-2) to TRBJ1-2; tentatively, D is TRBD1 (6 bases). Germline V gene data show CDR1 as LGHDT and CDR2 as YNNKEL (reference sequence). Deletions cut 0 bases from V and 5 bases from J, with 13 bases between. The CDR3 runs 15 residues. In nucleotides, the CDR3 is TGTGCCAGCAGCCAAGATGACACAGGGCGGTATGGCTACACCTTC. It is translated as CASSQDDTGRYGYTF.

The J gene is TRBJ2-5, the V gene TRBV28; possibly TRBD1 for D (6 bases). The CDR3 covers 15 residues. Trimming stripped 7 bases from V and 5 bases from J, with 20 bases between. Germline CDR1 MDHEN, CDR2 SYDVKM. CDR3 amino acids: CASTTPDSTDETQYF. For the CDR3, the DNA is TGTGCCAGCACAACCCCGGACAGCACTGATGAGACCCAGTACTTC.

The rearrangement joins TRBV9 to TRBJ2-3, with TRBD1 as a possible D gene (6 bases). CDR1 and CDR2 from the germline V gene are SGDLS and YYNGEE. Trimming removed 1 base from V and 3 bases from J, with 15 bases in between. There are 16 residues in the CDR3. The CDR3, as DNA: TGTGCCAGCAGCGTAAACAGGGAAAAGATGACAGATACGCAGTATTTT. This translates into CASSVNREKMTDTQYF.